This T cell receptor (beta chain) was sequenced for a study of cytomegalovirus exposure and HLA in healthy donors (dated by TCRdb to about 2017). Regarding the study in general: An earlier analysis of 587 of the donors reported approximately 280 Gb of sequence data and 95 million to 120 million unique TCR beta sequences obtained from approximately 180 million T cells. The later analysis used no new phenotypic data to find candidate immune exposures, relying instead on TCR beta sequences and their occurrence across donors. HLA typing covered class I and class II loci at four-digit resolution. To study patterns of TCR occurrence, a later analysis re-analyzed previously published TCR beta repertoires from several hundred donors and added high-resolution HLA genotyping. The genetic ancestry cluster associated with self-reported Caucasian donors included 65% to 90% of the roughly 400 genotyped donors. Typing coverage differed by locus: A, B, C, DRB1 and DQB1 were typed in about 629-640 donors, DQA1 in about 500, DPA1 in 606, and DPB1 in just under 490. Several DR-DQ haplotypes were treated as single units for association and clustering because of strong linkage in the cohort. The study profiled the T cell repertoires of 550 to 700 subjects by immunosequencing and related them to cytomegalovirus serostatus. Donor age, sex, ethnicity and CMV serostatus were collected together with the repertoire data. In addition to the first cohort of 650 to 800 subjects, a separate validation cohort of approximately 110 different subjects was used. To predict cytomegalovirus infection status, the study combined high-throughput TCR immunosequencing, statistical association of individual TCRs with disease status, and machine learning. Genome-wide SNP genotypes for about 55% of the roughly 670 donors were used in a later genetic analysis, which treated that subset as a discovery cohort. In an earlier analysis of over 550 of the donors, high-throughput TCR beta sequencing was used to judge whether each TCR beta V gene segment behaved as functional or pseudogenic. An early release covering roughly 600 HLA-typed donors comprised about 290 gigabases of sequencing data and tens of millions of unique TCR sequences. The study aimed to test whether cataloging public T cell receptors could reveal signatures of past pathogen exposure. Among 300 to 500 genotyped donors of the cohort, an average of roughly 230,000 unique TCR beta nucleotide sequences was sequenced per donor, of which 15% to 20% were non-productive. All discovery cohort repertoires had been generated on a single sequencing platform.

The cohort consisted of 650 to 700 healthy bone marrow donors. At the time of sampling, all cohort members were nominally healthy, though unrecorded immune exposures were likely present. The donor tested CMV seropositive, placing the donor among the 310 or so seropositive members of the cohort. A peripheral blood sample was collected from each donor, and TCR beta sequencing was performed on peripheral blood mononuclear cells. The Qiagen DNeasy Blood Extraction Kit was used to extract genomic DNA from the blood cell samples. Points the paper makes about the study in general: This cohort had only TCR beta chains sequenced, and the lack of alpha or paired-chain data limited which features could be detected. In the study, about 150 TCR beta chains were listed as associated with cytomegalovirus. When HLA alleles, especially DR and DQ, strongly co-occurred, TCR associations were difficult to assign to individual alleles. In a later genetic analysis, a missense DCLRE1C variant was associated with V-gene and J-gene trimming of TCR beta chains, and the association was replicated in an independent cohort. Cytomegalovirus status was reported to be diagnosed by the classifier with high specificity and sensitivity in both the original and validation cohorts. A group of highly shared sequence variants was considered likely to be a technical artifact of the sequencing pipeline. In a later analysis, the rate of TCR association differed among HLA loci, with DRB1 alleles having the most associated TCRs and HLA-C alleles having the fewest. Some IMGT-functional V segments, including TRBV6-2 and TRBV6-3, could not be told apart with the 87-base-pair reads, so those segments were excluded. At a false discovery rate of 0.05, a later analysis linked some 17,000 TCR beta sequences to specific HLA alleles. Because HLA typing was unavailable for some donors at each locus, only the typed subset was used in association tests. Most CMV-associated TCR beta chains appeared to be HLA-restricted in a later analysis, and the HLA associations seemed to be driven largely by CMV exposure. Presence/absence analyses assumed roughly uniform sequencing depth across donors, an assumption that may not hold. The only immune exposure information available for the cohort was CMV serostatus. Three of the identified cytomegalovirus-associated TCR beta chains were confirmed in vitro to be specific for cytomegalovirus antigens. While some public TCRs were present in many individuals, most TCR sequences turned up only very rarely across donors. According to a later genetic analysis, donors in an Asian-associated ancestry cluster had fewer N-insertions in productive TCRs than the roughly 670-donor mean. In an earlier analysis of some 640 of the donors, most TCR beta V segments were observed in productive rearrangements about 90% or about 30% of the time, broadly matching IMGT annotations. Several of the top co-occurrence clusters appeared to be linked to parvovirus B19, influenza, CMV and Epstein-Barr virus, according to a later analysis. A further reported finding was that TCR beta sequences accurately predicted the HLA-A and HLA-B alleles for most subjects in the first cohort. Correlated functional status among segregating V segments might be attributable to linkage disequilibrium, but an unknown experimental factor could not be ruled out. The authors suggested that the approach could potentially be generalized to other disease states and immunological phenotypes. In a later analysis, HLA-associated TCR beta chains were found to be more clonally expanded and to have lower generation probabilities than equally common non-associated chains. Because counts were too low, about 18 rarely observed V segments, including chromosome 9 orphons, were excluded from the earlier analysis of several hundred of the donors.

The library was built by means of the immunoSEQ multiplex PCR assay. A mixture of 60 forward primers for TCR Vbeta segments and 13 reverse primers for TCR Jbeta segments was used in the multiplex PCR. The CDR3 region of rearranged TCR beta genes was amplified from genomic DNA with a multiplex PCR assay. On the Illumina HiSeq System, the amplified TCR beta libraries were sequenced as 87-base-pair reads. In the source study's methods: A later analysis counted approximately 74 million unique TCR beta chains across the 666 repertoires, and some 11 million of these chains were shared by at least two donors. A nearest-neighbor algorithm error-corrected the raw reads and collapsed the reads into unique sequences, merging closely related sequences to remove PCR and sequencing errors. CDR3 sequences were aligned to IMGT reference sequences to assign V, D and J gene segments. For a sequence to be retained, a match of at least six nucleotides to both a V gene segment and a J gene segment was required. A rearrangement counted as productive if the CDR3 had no stop codons and remained in frame with V and J, and every other rearrangement counted as non-productive. CDR3 was defined according to IMGT convention as the region running from the second conserved V-encoded cysteine to the conserved J-encoded phenylalanine. The earlier analysis of fewer than 700 of the donors excluded sequences that lacked an unambiguous match to a single V gene segment. In an earlier analysis of approximately 590 of the donors, V segments were called functional above 56.7% productive rearrangements and were called segregating when the between-donor standard deviation exceeded 5%. To diagnose cytomegalovirus status from the catalog of TCR beta chain sequences, a statistical classification framework was built. V and J gene assignment, in a later analysis, came from comparing TCR nucleotide sequences with IMGT/GENE-DB human TR gene sequences. A later analysis assigned CDR3 sequences and most-parsimonious VDJ recombination scenarios with the TCRdist pipeline. A later analysis defined each TCR beta chain by its CDR3 amino acid sequence plus V-gene family, and excluded reads lacking a unique V-gene family. As a way to deal with suspected cross-contamination and a sequencing artifact, a later analysis dropped 592 nucleotide sequences that were highly shared and had low generation probability. For each public chain, a later analysis derived a clonal expansion index from normalized ranks of inferred template counts within each repertoire. In a later analysis, generation probabilities were computed with a VDJ recombination model fitted to out-of-frame rearrangements, and the resulting probabilities were checked against IGoR. A later analysis scored TCR-TCR, TCR-HLA and TCR-CMV co-occurrence with hypergeometric tests, applying a repertoire-size bias correction to TCR pairs. False discovery rates were estimated in a later analysis by permuting HLA or CMV assignments 20 times. In a later analysis, co-occurring TCRs were grouped using DBSCAN, and TCRdist sequence similarity was added for clustering within HLA-allele-positive subsets. Co-occurrence clustering excluded repertoires with fewer than 30,000 or more than 120,000 public chains, plus five with anomalous nucleotide sharing. TCRdb holds this immuneACCESS table with in-frame rearrangements only. Some clones are missing; in checked studies, unresolved V genes explain under half, and the rest has no known cause. The V and J calls and the clone size are those of that table, but D and trimming were determined from the DNA. This sample lists hundreds of thousands of clones; 77% were detected once. The ten largest clones represent less than 3% of the sample.

Including cysteine and phenylalanine, the CDR3 has 15 amino acids. CDR3 DNA only is kept here, 45 bases in frame from base 1. V drops 4 bases and J drops 7 bases, leaving 19 bases in between. Looking up the germline V gene yields CDR1 SGHTA and CDR2 FQGTGA. Note on this clone: There is no known antigen for this receptor. The record has no base qualities; no much larger clone is one base away.

The specimen was PBMCs. This sequence uses TRBV7-3 and TRBJ1-1, with the D gene too uncertain to name. This receptor was identified in a woman aged 55-70 years in good health and CMV-seropositive. DNA sequence: TGTGCCAGCAGCTCATTTTCCTTCGGGGTCAATGAAGCTTTCTTT. It translates to CASSSFSFGVNEAFF.